The 12 T cell receptor beta chains below were found in one sample sequenced in a study of T-cell reconstitution after alpha-beta-depleted transplantation in children (TCRdb year 2016). Library construction relied on PCR. Data came from an Illumina HiSeq 2500. TCR libraries were prepared with molecular barcoding, using unique molecular identifiers to normalize TCRbeta repertoire quantification. The public reads were reanalyzed by TCRdb: fastp trimming at Q25, MiXCR alignment, in-frame beta chains only. Rows are unified per CDR3 protein, each entry keeping the most common DNA and genes. In this sample the table shows roughly 340,000 distinct CDR3 sequences, about a sixth of which occur a single time. Around two fifths of the sample rests with the top ten. Per the publication, the treatment or condition label means: allogeneic hematopoietic cell transplantation with graft depleted of TCRalphabeta T cells and CD19 B cells.

Sequencing was performed on PBMCs, mostly from graft donor cells, taken 360 days after TCRalphabeta/CD19-depleted stem cell transplant. The receptors stem from a male patient aged 2 to 10 who had a stem cell transplant for acute lymphoblastic leukemia, so the T cells may come from the graft donor.

This clonotype was observed many times. The gene calls are TRBV6-2 or TRBV6-3 and TRBJ1-1; D is unclear. Germline CDR1 is MNHEY and CDR2 is SVGEGT. This CDR3 contains 11 residues. V was trimmed by 6 bases and J by 1 base, leaving 3 bases between them. CDR3 region: CASSPNTEAFF. The DNA for the CDR3 is TGTGCCAGCAGCCCGAACACTGAAGCTTTCTTT.

This clonotype has only a few counts. The chain combines TRBV5-1 with TRBJ2-2, with D perhaps matching TRBD2 (5 bases). Trimming pared 5 bases from V and 7 bases from J, leaving 15 bases between. The germline V gene has CDR1 SGHRS and CDR2 YFSETQ. The CDR3 has 14 residues. The CDR3 nucleotides are TGCGCCAGCAGGCCGGGGAGCGGAGGCGGGGAGCTGTTTTTT. Translation gives CASRPGSGGGELFF.

The CDR3 nucleotides read TGTGCCTGGTCTCCCCCGGACAGGAGACAAGAGACCCAGTACTTC. It yields the protein CAWSPPDRRQETQYF. This chain connects TRBV30 to TRBJ2-5; the match to TRBD1 covers 7 bases. Germline V gene sequence: CDR1 GTSNPN, CDR2 SVGIG (reference sequence). The J segment lost 2 bases and the V segment lost 5 bases, leaving 11 bases of the junction unmatched. This CDR3 is built from 15 residues.

This chain links TRBV7-2 with TRBJ2-7; 8 nucleotides match TRBD2. In germline, CDR1 is SGHTA, CDR2 FQGNSA. V lost 5 bases, J lost 6 bases, and 9 bases stayed unmatched. The CDR3 spans 14 residues. The CDR3 loop is CASSALTGGGEQYF. The CDR3 DNA reads as TGTGCCAGCAGCGCCCTAACGGGAGGGGGCGAGCAGTACTTC.

V and J are TRBV30 and TRBJ2-1; D is unresolved. Trimming removed 5 bases from V and 8 bases from J, with 13 bases in between. CDR1 GTSNPN and CDR2 SVGIG come from the germline V gene (reference sequence). CDR3 length: 12 amino acids. This CDR3 reads CAWSILEDEQFF. The CDR3 DNA is TGTGCCTGGTCGATTCTAGAGGATGAGCAGTTCTTC.

This clonotype was counted between two and nine times. The V gene is TRBV10-3, the J gene TRBJ1-1; tentatively, D is TRBD1 (5 bases). The CDR3 sequence is 14 residues long. Trimming shortened V by 10 bases and J by 0 bases, and 15 bases separated the two germline ends. The germline CDR1 and CDR2 sequences are ENHRY and SYGVKD. The CDR3 loop reads CASGGGLMNTEAFF. The CDR3 DNA follows: TGTGCCAGCGGGGGAGGACTCATGAACACTGAAGCTTTCTTT.

The table lists this clonotype with a few counts. The chain is built from TRBV12-3 or TRBV12-4 and TRBJ2-3; the match to TRBD2 covers 12 bases. The CDR3 runs to 16 residues. The V segment lost 5 bases and the J segment 4 bases; nucleotides outside the gene matches: 7. The CDR3, as DNA: TGTGCCAGCAGTCCGCGACTAGCGGGAGTCGCAGATACGCAGTATTTT. As protein: CASSPRLAGVADTQYF.

This clonotype was counted between two and nine times. The rearrangement links TRBV18 to TRBJ1-5; no clear D gene. This CDR3 is built from 17 residues. V gave up 2 bases and J gave up 0 bases, with 14 bases separating them. Germline CDR1 reads KGHSH; CDR2 reads LQKENI. CDR3 amino acids: CASSPADGPNSNQPQHF. CDR3 bases: TGTGCCAGCTCACCAGCGGACGGTCCCAATAGCAATCAGCCCCAGCATTTT.

V gene TRBV24-1 combines with J gene TRBJ2-1; 9 bases map to TRBD2. Germline loops: CDR1 KGHDR, CDR2 SFDVKD. V was clipped by 1 base and J by 11 bases; unmatched bases: 2. The CDR3 consists of 13 residues. In DNA, the CDR3 is TGTGCCACCAGTGATTTTACTAGCGGGCAGCAGTTCTTC. Protein sequence: CATSDFTSGQQFF.

CDR3 sequence (DNA): TGTGCCAGCAGTTTATCGCTGGGCACTGAAGCTTTCTTT. It codes for CASSLSLGTEAFF. This chain links TRBV27 with TRBJ1-1; D unresolved. Germline lookup yields CDR1 MNHEY and CDR2 SMNVEV (reference sequence). V lost 0 bases and J lost 4, with 6 bases in between. The CDR3 is 13 residues long.

This clonotype showed up many times. V usage is TRBV9 and J usage is TRBJ2-3; D is unclear. V was trimmed by 0 bases and J by 1 base, leaving 6 bases between them. Germline V gene lookup returns CDR1 SGDLS and CDR2 YYNGEE. This CDR3 spans 14 amino acids. The CDR3 spells CASSVDGGTDTQYF. The CDR3 DNA sequence: TGTGCCAGCAGCGTAGACGGTGGCACAGATACGCAGTATTTT.

This clonotype appeared many times. V usage is TRBV29-1 and J usage is TRBJ2-5, with D perhaps matching TRBD1 (6 bases). Trimming pared 7 bases from V and 5 bases from J, leaving 14 bases between. This CDR3 comprises 12 residues. The germline V gene encodes CDR1 SQVTM and CDR2 ANQGSEA. This chain's CDR3 is CSATGSGETQYF. The CDR3 coding sequence is TGCAGCGCCACAGGGTCTGGGGAGACCCAGTACTTC.